The 28 T cell receptor beta chains given below trace back to one sample, sequenced in a study of shared clonotypes between healthy human individuals. Using immunoSEQ multiplex PCR, the repertoire was profiled, and TCRdb retains in-frame clones only, with some absent. Here the sample spans around 300,000 clones, roughly 91% being singletons. Sequenced input: memory CD8+ T cells sorted from blood. Stated subset: CD45RO+ cells pooled with CCR7-negative TemRA cells. These receptors originate from a man aged 18 to 29 in good health.

The chain is built from TRBV4-1 and TRBJ1-5, with D possibly TRBD1 on 5 matching bases. The CDR3 loop spans 15 amino acids. V lost 4 bases, J lost 3 bases, and 13 bases lay in between. Germline CDR1 is MGHRA and CDR2 is YSYEKL. The DNA of the CDR3 is TGCGCCAGCAGCCGGGGCGACAGCTCCAATCAGCCCCAGCATTTT. Its translation: CASSRGDSSNQPQHF.

The rearrangement joins TRBV10-3 to TRBJ2-2, with TRBD2 matching 7 bases. Germline assignment: CDR1 ENHRY and CDR2 SYGVKD. The CDR3 spans 16 residues. Trimming cost V 6 bases and J 2 bases; bases outside gene matches: 9. CDR3 protein: CAIRAGTDPNTGELFF. Here the CDR3 DNA reads TGTGCCATCAGAGCGGGGACCGATCCAAACACCGGGGAGCTGTTTTTT.

The rearrangement uses TRBV6-1 and TRBJ2-7, with D hard to call. The V gene's germline CDR1 is MNHNS and CDR2 SASEGT. CDR3 length equals 12 residues. V was pared by 3 bases and J by 0 bases, with 3 bases between. The CDR3 sequence: CASSDISYEQYF. The CDR3, as DNA: TGTGCCAGCAGTGATATCTCCTACGAGCAGTACTTC.

This rearrangement joins TRBV9 to TRBJ1-2, with 7 positions matching TRBD1. CDR1 is SGDLS, CDR2 YYNGEE, per germline. The CDR3 is made up of 16 amino acids. J was trimmed by 0 bases and V by 3 bases; bases with no gene match: 8. CDR3 in amino acids: CASSDGDRDPNYGYTF. The DNA of the CDR3 is TGTGCCAGCAGCGACGGTGACAGGGACCCTAACTATGGCTACACCTTC.

Notes on this clone: Other DNA sequences of this sample code for an identical CDR3. This chain connects TRBV7-2 to TRBJ1-1; no firm D call. Germline loops: CDR1 SGHTA, CDR2 FQGNSA. Trimming cost V 5 bases and J 5 bases, with 9 bases left between them. The CDR3 is 12 residues long. CDR3 loop: CASSPLGTEAFF. The CDR3 bases are TGTGCCAGCAGCCCACTGGGGACTGAAGCTTTCTTT.

About this clone: Since a much larger clone is just one base distant, this may be a read error. Distinct nucleotide sequences in the sample also encode this CDR3. The V and J genes are TRBV27 and TRBJ2-1; unclear D gene. CDR3 length: 11 amino acids. Deletions cut 5 bases from V and 3 bases from J, with 2 bases between. The V gene's germline CDR1 is MNHEY and CDR2 SMNVEV (reference sequence). CDR3 in amino acids: CASSDYNEQFF. The CDR3 DNA sequence: TGTGCCAGCAGTGACTACAATGAGCAGTTCTTC.

J is TRBJ2-1 and V is TRBV6-5; TRBD2 matches 7 bases. The trim removed 3 bases at V and 8 bases at J, leaving 10 bases unmatched. The germline CDR1 and CDR2 sequences are MNHEY and SVGAGI. CDR3 length: 15 residues. The CDR3: CASSYITSVPHEQFF. The DNA for the CDR3 is TGTGCCAGCAGTTATATAACTAGCGTCCCCCATGAGCAGTTCTTC.

The chain is built from TRBV6-1 and TRBJ1-4; D call uncertain. Per the germline V gene, CDR1 is MNHNS and CDR2 is SASEGT. The CDR3 totals 13 residues. Trimming left V 10 bases short and J 7 bases short, with 16 bases between. The CDR3 DNA reads as TGTGCCACCGGTCTACCCATCCTTGAAAAACTGTTTTTT. It translates to CATGLPILEKLFF.

In DNA, the CDR3 is TGCGCCAGCAGCTTGGCTGGGGACAGCCGCGGCTACGAGCAGTACTTC. The encoded protein is CASSLAGDSRGYEQYF. J is TRBJ2-7 and V is TRBV5-1; 7 positions agree with TRBD1. Trimming removed 0 bases from V and 3 bases from J; junction bases left unmatched: 9. The CDR3 has 16 residues. In germline, CDR1 is SGHRS, CDR2 YFSETQ. Variable domain in full (rest from reference TRBV5-1 and TRBJ2-7): KAGVTQTPRYLIKTRGQQVTLSCSPISGHRSVSWYQQTPGQGLQFLFEYFSETQRNKGNFPGRFSGRQFSNSRSEMNVSTLELGDSALYLCASSLAGDSRGYEQYFGPGTRLTVT.

The rearrangement joins TRBV30 to TRBJ2-7; D remains unclear. CDR3 length equals 14 residues. The V and J ends lost 1 base and 0 bases respectively, with 10 bases between them. CDR1 GTSNPN and CDR2 SVGIG come from the germline V gene (reference sequence). The DNA of the CDR3 is TGTGCCTGGAGTGGGCCTCCTAGCTCCTACGAGCAGTACTTC. Translated: CAWSGPPSSYEQYF. The whole variable domain, filled in from reference TRBV30 and TRBJ2-7, reads SQTIHQWPATLVQPVGSPLSLECTVEGTSNPNLYWYRQAAGRGLQLLFYSVGIGQISSEVPQNLSASRPQDRQFILSSKKLLLSDSGFYLCAWSGPPSSYEQYFGPGTRLTVT.

V usage is TRBV6-5 and J usage is TRBJ2-7, with 8 positions matching TRBD2. The CDR3 has 16 residues. Trimming cost V 2 bases and J 4 bases; bases outside gene matches: 10. CDR1 MNHEY and CDR2 SVGAGI come from the germline V gene. The CDR3 bases are TGTGCCAGCAGTTACCTGGGCAGCGGGGGACGATACGAGCAGTACTTC. Its protein product is CASSYLGSGGRYEQYF.

The chain is built from TRBV6-5 and TRBJ1-2; 8 bases align to TRBD1. With 5 bases clipped from V and 3 bases from J, the junction kept 2 bases outside the gene matches. The CDR3 has 13 amino acids. CDR1 is MNHEY, CDR2 SVGAGI, per germline. The CDR3 spells CASSATGDYGYTF. The CDR3 nucleotides are TGTGCCAGCAGTGCGACAGGGGACTATGGCTACACCTTC.

The chain carries TRBV28 and TRBJ2-1, with D perhaps matching TRBD1 or TRBD2 (5 bases each). Germline CDR1 is MDHEN and CDR2 is SYDVKM. V gave up 4 bases and J gave up 2 bases, with 18 bases separating them. This CDR3 has 17 amino acids. As DNA, the CDR3 is TGTGCCAGCAGTTCACTCCTCTGGGGGTTGACCTACAATGAGCAGTTCTTC. Translated: CASSSLLWGLTYNEQFF. Complete variable domain (other parts from reference TRBV28 and TRBJ2-1): DVKVTQSSRYLVKRTGEKVFLECVQDMDHENMFWYRQDPGLGLRLIYFSYDVKMKEKGDIPEGYSVSREKKERFSLILESASTNQTSMYLCASSSLLWGLTYNEQFFGPGTRLTVL.

J is TRBJ2-5 and V is TRBV2, with 10 bases aligning to TRBD1. The germline gives CDR1 SNHLY, CDR2 FYNNEI. This CDR3 has 16 residues. Trimming cost V 6 bases and J 4 bases; bases outside gene matches: 11. CDR3 in DNA: TGTGCCAGCAGGGAACAGGGACAGGGGTTGGGAGAGACCCAGTACTTC. Its protein is CASREQGQGLGETQYF.

The chain joins TRBV5-4 to TRBJ2-5; TRBD2 matches at 14 bases. Germline CDR1 is SGHNT and CDR2 is YYREEE (reference sequence). This CDR3 has 15 amino acids. J was trimmed by 5 bases and V by 4 bases; bases with no gene match: 4. CDR3 nucleotide sequence: TGTGCCAGCAGCACAGGGACTAGCGGGAGTGAGACCCAGTACTTC. Translating gives CASSTGTSGSETQYF.

Points on this clone: Different DNA sequences within this sample yield the same CDR3. The chain recombines TRBV27 with TRBJ2-7, with no clear D. This CDR3 has 13 amino acids. Deletions cut 2 bases from V and 2 bases from J, with 7 bases between. Looked up from germline, CDR1 is MNHEY and CDR2 is SMNVEV (reference sequence). CDR3 sequence: CASSLGSAYEQYF. Written as DNA, the CDR3 is TGTGCCAGCAGTTTAGGCAGCGCCTACGAGCAGTACTTC.

The J gene is TRBJ1-2, the V gene TRBV29-1, with 7 positions matching TRBD1. This CDR3 contains 12 residues. V shed 6 bases and J 4 bases; nucleotides not matched to a gene: 5. The germline gives CDR1 SQVTM, CDR2 ANQGSEA. The CDR3 nucleotides are TGCAGCGTGACAGGGACCCTCTATGGCTACACCTTC. It codes for CSVTGTLYGYTF.

This clone was detected once. The chain joins TRBV5-1 to TRBJ1-6, with TRBD1 identical over 9 bases. V was clipped by 4 bases and J by 14 bases; unmatched bases: 10. Per germline, CDR1 SGHRS and CDR2 YFSETQ. The CDR3 has 14 residues. The chain's CDR3 is CASSEPGQGSSLHF. The CDR3, as DNA: TGCGCCAGCAGCGAACCGGGACAGGGTTCTTCCCTCCACTTT.

The V gene is TRBV6-5, the J gene TRBJ2-7; TRBD1 matches 8 bases. Per germline, CDR1 MNHEY and CDR2 SVGAGI. Unmatched junction bases numbered 7, after V lost 7 bases and J lost 2 bases. The CDR3 is 14 amino acids. The CDR3 reads CASTSSGQAYEQYF. The CDR3, as DNA: TGTGCCAGCACCTCATCGGGACAGGCCTACGAGCAGTACTTC.

J is TRBJ1-6 and V is TRBV5-1; D perhaps matches TRBD1 (6 bases). This CDR3 region has 14 residues. CDR1 is SGHRS and CDR2 is YFSETQ in the germline V gene. Trimming cost V 4 bases and J 7 bases, with 12 bases left between them. The CDR3 sequence: CASSINRENSPLHF. Written as DNA, the CDR3 is TGCGCCAGCAGCATAAACAGGGAAAATTCACCCCTCCACTTT.

This chain joins TRBV15 and TRBJ2-7, with TRBD1 as a possible D gene (6 bases). Trimming took 3 bases from V and 3 from J, leaving 12 bases between them. This CDR3 region has 14 residues. Germline V CDR1 and CDR2: LNHNV, YYDKDF (reference sequence). As DNA, the CDR3 is TGTGCCACCAGCAGCGGACCAGGGGTCTACGAGCAGTACTTC. As protein: CATSSGPGVYEQYF.

Worth noting for this clone: The same CDR3 is also encoded by other DNA sequences in this sample. The chain uses TRBV4-1 and TRBJ1-4; D gene uncertain. The germline gives CDR1 MGHRA, CDR2 YSYEKL. The CDR3 consists of 11 residues. Trimming took 4 bases from V and 4 from J, leaving 1 base between them. CDR3 in DNA: TGCGCCAGCAGCCTTAATGAAAAACTGTTTTTT. It codes for CASSLNEKLFF.

The chain uses TRBV11-2 and TRBJ1-5; 9 nucleotides align to TRBD1. V lost 5 bases to trimming and J lost 5 bases; unmatched junction nucleotides: 4. Germline CDR1 reads SGHAT; CDR2 reads FQNNGV. This CDR3 is 14 amino acids long. CDR3 sequence reads: CASSLRDRDQPQHF. The CDR3 bases are TGTGCCAGCAGCCTAAGGGACAGGGATCAGCCCCAGCATTTT. Looking up the rest from reference TRBV11-2 and TRBJ1-5 gives the full variable domain: EAGVAQSPRYKIIEKRQSVAFWCNPISGHATLYWYQQILGQGPKLLIQFQNNGVVDDSQLPKDRFSAERLKGVDSTLKIQPAKLEDSAVYLCASSLRDRDQPQHFGDGTRLSIL.

V is TRBV28 and J is TRBJ1-6; tentative D call: TRBD1 (5 bases). Germline V gives CDR1 MDHEN, CDR2 SYDVKM. The CDR3 consists of 15 residues. V shed 6 bases and J shed 7 bases, with 16 bases lying between them. The CDR3 nucleotides read TGTGCCAGCAGCCTCTCCCCGAGGGGAAATTCACCCCTCCACTTT. Its translation is CASSLSPRGNSPLHF.

This rearrangement joins TRBV6-6 to TRBJ2-7; D may be TRBD2 (6 bases). Germline-derived CDR1 and CDR2 are MNHNY and SVGAGI (reference sequence). This CDR3 comprises 15 residues. Trimming took 5 bases from V and 2 from J, leaving 16 bases between them. The CDR3 reads CASSAPTGAPYEQYF. The CDR3 bases are TGTGCCAGCAGTGCTCCGACGGGAGCCCCCTACGAGCAGTACTTC.

V and J are TRBV2 and TRBJ1-1; possible D gene TRBD1, 6 bases. V dropped 3 bases and J dropped 0 bases, with 17 bases sitting between them. The CDR3 is made up of 17 amino acids. CDR1 SNHLY and CDR2 FYNNEI come from the germline V gene. The CDR3 nucleotides read TGTGCCAGCAGTGATGGGGGGCCGATGTTGATGAACACTGAAGCTTTCTTT. As protein: CASSDGGPMLMNTEAFF.

This clone was seen a single time. CDR3 residues: CSVEDEGKEENYGYTF. The CDR3 nucleotides read TGCAGCGTTGAAGACGAGGGCAAGGAAGAAAACTATGGCTACACCTTC. The V call is TRBV29-1, the J call TRBJ1-2; no firm D call. V lost 0 bases to trimming and J lost 2 bases, with 16 bases between them. CDR1 and CDR2 from the germline V gene are SQVTM and ANQGSEA. The CDR3 contains 16 residues.

The chain has TRBV5-1 and TRBJ2-7; 9 bases line up with TRBD2. Germline CDR1 reads SGHRS; CDR2 reads YFSETQ. The CDR3 loop spans 16 amino acids. V shed 3 bases, J shed 0 bases, and the junction held 7 bases outside the gene matches. The CDR3 spells CASSWASGGFSYEQYF. In DNA, the CDR3 is TGCGCCAGCAGCTGGGCAAGCGGGGGGTTCTCCTACGAGCAGTACTTC.